This T cell receptor (delta chain) was captured by sequencing in a study of gamma delta lymphoproliferative disorders and STAT genes (dated by TCRdb to the late 2010s). Context from the whole study: Of the 9 Tgammadelta LGLL patients who were sequenced, 5 followed an indolent course, while 4 had symptomatic disease. Within a larger immunophenotypic and STAT-mutation study, TCR gamma and delta CDR3 repertoires were profiled by deep sequencing in Tgammadelta lymphoproliferative disease patients and healthy controls. The LymphoTrack Dx TCRG Assay was used to prepare gamma-chain libraries from at least 50 ng of genomic DNA. Because no corresponding Invivoscribe delta assay was available, delta-chain libraries were prepared according to the EuroClonality-NGS working group standard operating procedure. The TCR-sequenced pilot group comprised under 10 Tgammadelta large granular lymphocyte leukemia patients and a couple of hepatosplenic T-cell lymphoma patients. To confirm results, a couple of gamma-chain samples and all delta-chain samples were sequenced twice. Summary of the overall study and its limitations: When whole repertoires were clustered, gamma repertoires from patients grouped apart from those of healthy controls, but delta repertoires did not separate between the groups. The authors noted that NGS specificity may be reduced at low frequencies, so the public or private nature of leukemic clones needs confirmation. Nearly all major gamma and delta clonotypes of patients were found to be public, being shared with at least one healthy donor, and only a couple of gamma clonotypes were found to be private to disease. Major clones in indolent patients were dominated by Vgamma9-JgammaP and Vdelta2-Ddelta3-Jdelta1 rearrangements, whereas symptomatic patients lacked these rearrangements and used less common gene combinations. Control T cells were likely spread across varied maturation stages, whereas leukemic cells were skewed toward terminal effectors, which potentially limits comparisons between patients and controls.

Both library methods used multiplex PCR with primers targeting conserved V and J regions of the TCR genes. Amplicons were purified, pooled and sequenced on an Illumina MiSeq platform. As for the original processing: MiXCR performed V(D)J alignment, clonotype assembly and translation, and VDJtools was used for functionality assessment and CDR3 repertoire analyses. CDR3 followed the IMGT definition, and analyses included only productive sequences that used functional genes, leaving out ORF genes and pseudogenes. A custom Python script searched for identical amino acid CDR3s of major clonotypes (frequency >=5%) across all patients and controls. A one-sided non-parametric Wilcoxon test was used to compare clonotype frequencies in patients versus controls. Clonotypes were called again by TCRdb from the public reads via CATT, and duplicate nucleotide sequences were then merged into one entry. None of the V and J calls come from the authors' own analysis; TCRdb made them. This sample has over a thousand delta-chain clones in its table, and approximately 2.9% of those were observed once. Less than 65% of the sample comes from the top ten.

Sequences TSWWSYY (CDR1) and QGS (CDR2) are obtained from the germline V gene. The V and J ends are trimmed by 2 bases and 0 bases, leaving 22 bases between them. Measured from the cysteine to the phenylalanine, the CDR3 is 19 residues long. CDR3 DNA is the only sequence kept; it has 57 bases, read in frame from the first base. Genomic DNA from peripheral blood mononuclear cells isolated from patients and controls was used for TCR sequencing. A median age of around 60 years was recorded for the sequenced patients, of whom four or five were male and 6 were female. Patients were recruited at a single hematology unit in Padova, Italy, and were reclassified as T-LGLL or HSTCL according to 2017 WHO criteria. Every patient sample was obtained either before therapy or while the patient was off therapy. This clone has a handful of counts. This receptor's antigen is unknown. TCRdb pairs this DNA with a much larger clone's protein that differs at residue 6, likely a read error; the protein shown was translated from the DNA.

Here the chain combines TRDV1 and TRDJ1; the D gene is possibly TRDD2, with 5 bases matching. Sequenced material: blood. This TCR derives from a human donor with gamma-delta T-cell large granular lymphocyte leukemia. In nucleotide form, the sequence is TGTGCTCTTGGGGAAGACGCTCCCTACCAGCCTTCGTACACCGATAAACTCATCTTT. Its translation reads: CALGEDAPYQPSYTDKLIF.